Shown below are 20 T cell receptor beta chains from a single sample sequenced in a study of breast tumors, draining lymph nodes, adjacent tissues. TCRdb re-derived calls from the multiplex PCR reads in MiXCR, one entry per CDR3 protein. The data hold 30,000 to 40,000 distinct CDR3 sequences, with about 36% observed a single time. The sequencing input was breast tumor tissue. The receptors derive from a female donor with breast cancer. Some clones in this sample may be carry-over from other donors' samples.

The chain uses TRBV7-2 and TRBJ2-3; a weak D match, TRBD2 (5 bases). The CDR3 loop spans 18 amino acids. The V gene lost 1 base and the J gene lost 0 bases, with 17 bases spanning the gap. Germline V gives CDR1 SGHTA, CDR2 FQGNSA. CDR3 sequence (DNA): TGTGCCAGCAGCTTAGGGCTTTTACGGGGAACTAGCACAGATACGCAGTATTTT. Its translation: CASSLGLLRGTSTDTQYF. Together with reference TRBV7-2 and TRBJ2-3, the CDR3 gives the full variable domain: GAGVSQSPSNKVTEKGKDVELRCDPISGHTALYWYRQSLGQGLEFLIYFQGNSAPDKSGLPSDRFSAERTGGSVSTLTIQRTQQEDSAVYLCASSLGLLRGTSTDTQYFGPGTRLTVL.

This chain uses TRBV29-1 with TRBJ2-1; 10 bases match TRBD2. Germline assignment: CDR1 SQVTM and CDR2 ANQGSEA. V shed 4 bases and J 2 bases; nucleotides not matched to a gene: 5. The CDR3 runs to 15 residues. The DNA of the CDR3 is TGCAGCGTTGTAGGTAGCGGGAGGCCCTACAATGAGCAGTTCTTC. Translation: CSVVGSGRPYNEQFF.

Ten or more counts support this clonotype. The V and J genes are TRBV14 and TRBJ2-1; 8 nucleotides agree with TRBD2. This CDR3 contains 16 residues. In germline, CDR1 is SGHDN, CDR2 FVKESK. With 0 bases clipped from V and 6 bases from J, the junction kept 7 bases outside the gene matches. The CDR3 DNA reads TGTGCCAGCAGCCAAGATATCGGGAGGGCCGGCAATGAGCAGTTCTTC. Protein product: CASSQDIGRAGNEQFF. Full variable domain (missing parts from reference TRBV14 and TRBJ2-1): EAGVTQFPSHSVIEKGQTVTLRCDPISGHDNLYWYRRVMGKEIKFLLHFVKESKQDESGMPNNRFLAERTGGTYSTLKVQPAELEDSGVYFCASSQDIGRAGNEQFFGPGTRLTVL.

This clonotype was seen only once. The junction shows a germline mismatch at one end, possibly a read error. The V gene is TRBV25-1, the J gene TRBJ2-1, with D possibly matching TRBD2 (6 bases). Germline assignment: CDR1 MGHDK and CDR2 SYGVNS. CDR3 length: 13 amino acids. The chain's CDR3 is CASTVGGDDEQFF. CDR3 in DNA: TGTGCTAGCACCGTGGGGGGTGACGATGAGCAGTTCTTC.

This clonotype was observed at least ten times. The gene calls are TRBV6-2 or TRBV6-3 and TRBJ1-5; D not certain. The CDR3 is made up of 14 amino acids. Germline V gene sequence: CDR1 MNHEY, CDR2 SVGEGT. V was cut by 4 bases and J by 3 bases, with 10 bases left in between. The CDR3 DNA is TGTGCCAGCAGTTCTATGGGGTTCAATCAGCCCCAGCATTTT. This sequence encodes CASSSMGFNQPQHF.

This clonotype has just one count. The J gene is TRBJ2-7, the V gene TRBV20-1; the match to TRBD2 covers 7 bases. J lost 7 bases, V lost 4 bases, and 10 bases had no gene match. The CDR3 has 13 amino acids. Germline CDR1 reads DFQATT; CDR2 reads SNEGSKA (reference sequence). CDR3 region: CSANGRGLREQYF. CDR3 coding DNA: TGCAGTGCTAATGGGAGGGGATTAAGGGAGCAGTACTTC.

This clonotype was found many times. This rearrangement joins TRBV2 to TRBJ2-2; D is uncertain. The CDR3 is 17 amino acids. The germline V gene encodes CDR1 SNHLY and CDR2 FYNNEI. V lost 2 bases, J lost 0 bases, and 13 bases lay in between. The DNA for the CDR3 is TGTGCCAGCAGTGAACCCGGTGCTGGTACGAACACCGGGGAGCTGTTTTTT. The encoded protein is CASSEPGAGTNTGELFF.

This clonotype was observed many times. This chain uses TRBV5-1 with TRBJ2-7; 8 bases match TRBD2. Germline CDR1 reads SGHRS; CDR2 reads YFSETQ. This CDR3 region has 14 residues. After removal of 6 bases from V and 3 bases from J, the junction contained 8 bases not matched to a gene. The CDR3 loop reads CASTKGLGDYEQYF. The CDR3 nucleotides are TGCGCCAGCACCAAGGGACTAGGAGACTACGAGCAGTACTTC.

This clonotype has at least ten counts. CDR3 nucleotide sequence: TGCAGCGTGCGTCAGACTAGCCTTGCCTACAATGAGCAGTTCTTC. The encoded protein is CSVRQTSLAYNEQFF. The rearrangement joins TRBV29-1 to TRBJ2-1; 7 bases are a match to TRBD2. J lost 2 bases, V lost 6 bases, and 10 bases had no gene match. The germline V gene encodes CDR1 SQVTM and CDR2 ANQGSEA. This CDR3 region has 15 residues.

This clonotype came up many times. The chain is built from TRBV14 and TRBJ2-7; 12 nucleotides match TRBD2. V lost 6 bases and J lost 6; bases outside the gene matches: 9. The CDR3 extends over 15 amino acids. CDR1 and CDR2 (germline): SGHDN, FVKESK. The CDR3 coding sequence is TGTGCCAGCAGGCATCCTAGCGGGAGGGCCGGCGAGCAGTACTTC. It translates to CASRHPSGRAGEQYF.

CDR3 DNA sequence: TGCGCCAGCAGCCAGGAGGGACTAGCGGGAGGGGGGGAGCAGTTCTTC. It yields the protein CASSQEGLAGGGEQFF. The V and J genes are TRBV5-1 and TRBJ2-1; 16 bases map to TRBD2. CDR3 size: 16 residues. Germline V lookup: CDR1 SGHRS, CDR2 YFSETQ. The V segment lost 4 bases and the J segment 10 bases; nucleotides outside the gene matches: 8.

A remark on this clonotype: At one boundary the junction diverges from the germline segment, which might be a read error. This rearrangement joins TRBV4-1 to TRBJ2-7; TRBD2 agrees at 7 bases. The germline gives CDR1 MGHRA, CDR2 YSYEKL. CDR3 size: 17 residues. CDR3 nucleotides: TGCGCTAGCAGCCAAGGCTTCTCGAGCGGGAACTCCTACGAGCAGTACTTC. Translating gives CASSQGFSSGNSYEQYF.

This clonotype was observed a few times. V gene TRBV14 combines with J gene TRBJ1-5, with D perhaps matching TRBD1 (6 bases). CDR1 and CDR2 from the germline V gene are SGHDN and FVKESK. The CDR3 loop spans 16 amino acids. V lost 2 bases and J lost 6, with 17 bases in between. The CDR3 sequence: CASSQSVEGGGQPQHF. Written as DNA, the CDR3 is TGTGCCAGCAGCCAATCGGTGGAGGGGGGGGGTCAGCCCCAGCATTTT.

To note about this clonotype: A read error may explain this, as a much larger clone is one base away. The V gene is TRBV20-1, the J gene TRBJ2-1; a possible D gene is TRBD1 (6 bases). The CDR3 consists of 11 residues. CDR1 is DFQATT and CDR2 is SNEGSKA in the germline V gene (reference sequence). The CDR3: CSATGYNGQFF. The CDR3 bases are TGCAGTGCGACAGGCTACAATGGGCAGTTCTTC.

This clonotype was seen at least ten times. The genes are TRBV12-3 or TRBV12-4 and TRBJ2-1; maybe TRBD1 (5 bases). There are 14 residues in the CDR3. V was pared by 2 bases and J by 0 bases, with 5 bases between. The CDR3, as DNA: TGTGCCAGCAGTTTAACAGGCTCCTACAATGAGCAGTTCTTC. As protein: CASSLTGSYNEQFF.

This clonotype was detected many times. The chain links TRBV12-3 or TRBV12-4 to TRBJ2-5, with D unclear. The CDR3 has 12 residues. Trimming stripped 3 bases from V and 5 bases from J, with 7 bases between. In DNA, the CDR3 is TGTGCCAGCAGTTTTATGGGGGAGACCCAGTACTTC. It translates to CASSFMGETQYF.

The chain joins TRBV3-1 to TRBJ2-1, with TRBD2 identical over 7 bases. The germline CDR1 and CDR2 sequences are LGHDT and YNNKEL (reference sequence). The J segment lost 0 bases and the V segment lost 3 bases, leaving 5 bases of the junction unmatched. The CDR3 totals 16 residues. The CDR3 reads CASSQRELGSYNEQFF. The CDR3, as DNA: TGTGCCAGCAGCCAGCGGGAGTTAGGCTCCTACAATGAGCAGTTCTTC.

This clonotype came up many times. V usage is TRBV20-1 and J usage is TRBJ2-7, with D unresolved. The germline V gene encodes CDR1 DFQATT and CDR2 SNEGSKA (reference sequence). The ends were cut back, 1 base at V and 6 bases at J, with 10 bases in the middle. The CDR3 is 12 residues long. The CDR3 loop reads CSARVTHIEQYF. The CDR3 DNA reads as TGCAGTGCTAGAGTAACTCACATCGAGCAGTACTTC.

At least ten counts were recorded for this clonotype. The rearrangement joins TRBV9 to TRBJ2-2, with a weak D call TRBD2 (5 bases). This CDR3 spans 14 amino acids. The V end was cut by 5 bases, the J end by 4 bases, with 12 bases between. The germline V gene has CDR1 SGDLS and CDR2 YYNGEE. The CDR3: CASRASTGTGELFF. CDR3 nucleotides: TGTGCCAGCAGGGCTAGCACGGGCACCGGGGAGCTGTTTTTT.

This clonotype was detected ten times or more. The chain carries TRBV7-9 and TRBJ2-3; D is undetermined. The germline gives CDR1 SEHNR, CDR2 FQNEAQ (reference sequence). This CDR3 comprises 15 residues. Trimming shortened V by 1 base and J by 2 bases, and 10 bases separated the two germline ends. The CDR3 is CASSLGLDSTDTQYF. DNA for the CDR3: TGTGCCAGCAGCTTAGGACTGGATTCCACAGATACGCAGTATTTT. The full variable domain, completed using reference TRBV7-9 and TRBJ2-3, is DTGVSQNPRHKITKRGQNVTFRCDPISEHNRLYWYRQTLGQGPEFLTYFQNEAQLEKSRLLSDRFSAERPKGSFSTLEIQRTEQGDSAMYLCASSLGLDSTDTQYFGPGTRLTVL.